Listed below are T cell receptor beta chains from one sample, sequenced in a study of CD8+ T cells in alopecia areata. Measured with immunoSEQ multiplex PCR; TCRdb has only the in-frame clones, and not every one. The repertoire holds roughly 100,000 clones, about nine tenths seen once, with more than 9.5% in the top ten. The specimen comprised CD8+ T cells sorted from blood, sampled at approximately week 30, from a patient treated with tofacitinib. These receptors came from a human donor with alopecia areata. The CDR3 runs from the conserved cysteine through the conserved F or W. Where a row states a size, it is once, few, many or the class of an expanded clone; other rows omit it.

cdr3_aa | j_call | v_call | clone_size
CASSVVAGDIGELFF | TRBJ2-2 | TRBV9 | few
CASSLPLSGSNTGELFF | TRBJ2-2 | TRBV7-8 | .
CATRGDSFYEQYF | . | TRBV27 | .
CSDLDRRDYGYTF | TRBJ1-2 | TRBV29-1 | .
CASSRTGQTEAFF | TRBJ1-1 | TRBV4-1 | .
CSVLAWTGQDTEAFF | TRBJ1-1 | TRBV29-1 | .
CSVEDRGVGTDTQYF | TRBJ2-3 | TRBV29-1 | .
CASSAGTSGTYNEQFF | TRBJ2-1 | TRBV2 | .
CASSLAGGPADTQYF | TRBJ2-3 | TRBV6-6 | .
CASSWDSLDNEQFF | TRBJ2-1 | TRBV5-1 | .
CASSGGLRPLYEQYF | TRBJ2-7 | TRBV7-9 | .
CAITPGTSIISDEQFF | TRBJ2-1 | TRBV10-3 | .
CASSPVRGSGETQYF | TRBJ2-5 | TRBV18 | .
CASSLTQGYNEQFF | TRBJ2-1 | TRBV5-4 | few
CASSPPSGGGDDEQYF | TRBJ2-7 | TRBV7-9 | .
CSGTGYNEQFF | TRBJ2-1 | TRBV29-1 | few
CASSDSGREATNEKLFF | TRBJ1-4 | TRBV25-1 | few
CASSLEDGSYDTDTQYF | TRBJ2-3 | TRBV5-4 | .
CASRRGPNQPQHF | TRBJ1-5 | TRBV25-1 | .
CASSVDGYEQYF | TRBJ2-7 | TRBV9 | .
CASSPAAGSYEQYF | TRBJ2-7 | TRBV27 | .
CASSYGGNQPQHF | TRBJ1-5 | TRBV6-5 | .
CASSARYRDVAYNEQFF | TRBJ2-1 | TRBV9 | .
CASSSRGNTEAFF | TRBJ1-1 | TRBV7-9 | once
CASSYGAEAGQPQHF | TRBJ1-5 | TRBV6-5 | .
CASSQAPSGSYEQYF | TRBJ2-7 | TRBV4-1 | .
CASSPRGPTTGELFF | TRBJ2-2 | TRBV7-8 | .
CASSQRGGLNTEAFF | TRBJ1-1 | TRBV4-1 | .
CASSNQGGNQPQHF | TRBJ1-5 | TRBV27 | .
CASSPGAGEAFF | TRBJ1-1 | TRBV4-2 | .
CSVEDGTGRRQYF | TRBJ2-5 | TRBV29-1 | once
CASSLSTRPLTDTQYF | TRBJ2-3 | TRBV7-9 | .
CAWSPVGSGNTEAFF | TRBJ1-1 | TRBV30 | .
CASSLPTGSSYNEQFF | TRBJ2-1 | TRBV11-2 | .
CSAYLSGGNYGYTF | TRBJ1-2 | TRBV29-1 | .
CASSLGLVDTQYF | TRBJ2-3 | TRBV6-5 | .
CSVDAGTGNNEQFF | TRBJ2-1 | TRBV29-1 | few
CASSLTGGPGNEQFF | TRBJ2-1 | TRBV7-3 | .
CACGAGELFF | TRBJ2-2 | TRBV6-5 | .
CASSLGQGYNEQFF | TRBJ2-1 | TRBV27 | .
CAWRQGSYEQYF | TRBJ2-7 | TRBV30 | .
CSAPRDGSTDTQYF | TRBJ2-3 | TRBV29-1 | .
CTSRGGSSYNEQFF | TRBJ2-1 | TRBV29-1 | .
CSVTLTGLENQPQHF | TRBJ1-5 | TRBV29-1 | .
CASGVANYGYTF | TRBJ1-2 | TRBV5-1 | .
CASSPVGEQYF | TRBJ2-7 | TRBV11-2 | .
CALDLVERAGYEQYF | TRBJ2-7 | TRBV7-9 | .
CASSPGLAGVGFYEQYF | TRBJ2-7 | TRBV19 | .
CASSVFEAPLHF | TRBJ1-6 | TRBV9 | .
CASSEGGVVYGYTF | TRBJ1-2 | TRBV6-1 | .
CASSADGLGGDEQYF | TRBJ2-7 | TRBV9 | .
CASSPHRDREHYEQYF | TRBJ2-7 | TRBV7-9 | .
CSVDIAGLTGELFF | TRBJ2-2 | TRBV29-1 | .
CASSLSLGDSSYEQYF | TRBJ2-7 | TRBV27 | .
CASSVGGTSGYNEQFF | TRBJ2-1 | TRBV9 | .
CSVEGEGLDTEAFF | TRBJ1-1 | TRBV29-1 | .